Presented here are 21 T cell receptor beta chains from one specimen sequenced in a study of technical replicates of blood from four donors. Using immunoSEQ multiplex PCR, the repertoire was profiled, and TCRdb retains in-frame clones only, with some absent. In the table there are about 78,000 clones, roughly 94% of which are singletons. The sequencing input was T cells isolated from PBMCs. The origin of the receptors is a human donor in good health.

V usage is TRBV5-6 and J usage is TRBJ1-5, with 7 bases lining up with TRBD1. The CDR3 is 18 amino acids. The germline gives CDR1 SGHDT, CDR2 YYEEEE. Trimming took 2 bases from V and 3 from J; bases not matched to a gene: 14. The CDR3 here is CASSFNRNRGSHNQPQHF. CDR3 sequence (DNA): TGTGCCAGCAGCTTCAACCGAAACAGGGGCTCCCACAATCAGCCCCAGCATTTT.

The rearrangement uses TRBV13 and TRBJ2-5, with TRBD2 matching over 10 bases. Losses at the gene ends were 4 bases for V and 4 bases for J; bases not matched to a gene: 6. Looked up from germline, CDR1 is PRHDT and CDR2 is FYEKMQ (reference sequence). The CDR3 extends over 15 amino acids. As DNA, the CDR3 is TGTGCCAGCAGCTCCAGCGGGAGGGCGGGAGAGACCCAGTACTTC. Protein sequence: CASSSSGRAGETQYF.

The chain links TRBV9 to TRBJ1-2; TRBD1 matches 7 bases. Unmatched junction bases numbered 9, after V lost 0 bases and J lost 7 bases. The CDR3 loop spans 15 amino acids. Germline V gene data show CDR1 as SGDLS and CDR2 as YYNGEE. CDR3 DNA sequence: TGTGCCAGCAGCGTAGCTGACAGGGCCGGTAGTGGCTACACCTTC. Protein: CASSVADRAGSGYTF. Variable domain in full (rest from reference TRBV9 and TRBJ1-2): DSGVTQTPKHLITATGQRVTLRCSPRSGDLSVYWYQQSLDQGLQFLIQYYNGEERAKGNILERFSAQQFPDLHSELNLSSLELGDSALYFCASSVADRAGSGYTFGSGTRLTVV.

This rearrangement joins TRBV5-1 to TRBJ1-3; D may be TRBD1 (5 bases). CDR1 and CDR2 from the germline V gene are SGHRS and YFSETQ. V was shortened by 6 bases and J by 0 bases, with 16 bases between the two germline ends. The CDR3 is made up of 16 amino acids. In DNA, the CDR3 is TGCGCCAGCATCATCGACAGAATAAACTCTGGAAACACCATATATTTT. Translating it yields CASIIDRINSGNTIYF. Together with reference TRBV5-1 and TRBJ1-3, the CDR3 gives the full variable domain: KAGVTQTPRYLIKTRGQQVTLSCSPISGHRSVSWYQQTPGQGLQFLFEYFSETQRNKGNFPGRFSGRQFSNSRSEMNVSTLELGDSALYLCASIIDRINSGNTIYFGEGSWLTVV.

This rearrangement joins TRBV5-1 to TRBJ2-6; perhaps TRBD2 as D (5 bases). Germline-derived CDR1 and CDR2 are SGHRS and YFSETQ. Trimming removed 2 bases at V and 0 bases at J, with 12 bases between. The CDR3 is made up of 17 amino acids. CDR3 in amino acids: CASSFEGRLSGANVLTF. The DNA for the CDR3 is TGCGCCAGCAGCTTTGAGGGCCGGCTCTCTGGGGCCAACGTCCTGACTTTC.

The chain uses TRBV19 and TRBJ2-7; 10 bases are a match to TRBD1. Germline CDR1 is LNHDA and CDR2 is SQIVND (reference sequence). V lost 5 bases, J lost 5 bases, and 3 bases stayed unmatched. The CDR3 is 13 residues long. CDR3 sequence reads: CASSGTGADEQYF. CDR3 nucleotides: TGTGCCAGTAGTGGGACAGGGGCTGACGAGCAGTACTTC.

The CDR3 nucleotides are TGTGCCAGCAGCTTCCGGGACAGGGAGGACGGCTACACCTTC. It is translated as CASSFRDREDGYTF. This chain joins TRBV11-2 and TRBJ1-2; 9 bases are shared with TRBD1. CDR1 and CDR2 from the germline V gene are SGHAT and FQNNGV. The CDR3 loop spans 14 amino acids. V was clipped by 3 bases and J by 8 bases; unmatched bases: 7.

The rearrangement uses TRBV28 and TRBJ2-3, with unresolved D. Trimming left V 8 bases short and J 6 bases short, with 9 bases between. Germline loops: CDR1 MDHEN, CDR2 SYDVKM. This CDR3 region has 11 residues. The CDR3 region has the DNA TGTGCCAGCGAGGCAGCCGATACGCAGTATTTT. Translating gives CASEAADTQYF.

The chain uses TRBV28 and TRBJ1-5; possibly TRBD1 for D (6 bases). Trimming pared 7 bases from V and 0 bases from J, leaving 13 bases between. This CDR3 spans 15 amino acids. The germline CDR1 and CDR2 sequences are MDHEN and SYDVKM. The CDR3 region is CASIKQGGSNQPQHF. CDR3 nucleotide sequence: TGTGCCAGCATCAAACAGGGTGGTAGCAATCAGCCCCAGCATTTT.

This clone is a singleton in its sample. The V gene is TRBV19, the J gene TRBJ2-2, with 9 bases lining up with TRBD2. Germline lookup yields CDR1 LNHDA and CDR2 SQIVND (reference sequence). This CDR3 has 15 residues. V lost 7 bases and J lost 4; bases outside the gene matches: 7. The CDR3 nucleotides read TGTGCCAGTACCAAACTAGCGGGTTTCACCGGGGAGCTGTTTTTT. Residues: CASTKLAGFTGELFF.

The chain recombines TRBV5-1 with TRBJ2-7; D possibly corresponds to TRBD1 (5 bases). The V end lost 0 bases, the J end lost 4 bases, and 11 bases lay between the germline ends. The germline V gene encodes CDR1 SGHRS and CDR2 YFSETQ. The CDR3 extends over 14 amino acids. The CDR3 is CASSLEGVRYEQYF. CDR3 DNA: TGCGCCAGCAGCTTGGAAGGGGTTAGATACGAGCAGTACTTC.

The CDR3 protein is CASSYRTSGKETQYF. The CDR3 DNA follows: TGCGCCAGCAGCTACCGGACTAGCGGAAAAGAGACCCAGTACTTC. V usage is TRBV4-1 and J usage is TRBJ2-5; 10 bases line up with TRBD2. Per germline, CDR1 MGHRA and CDR2 YSYEKL. The CDR3 consists of 15 residues. V lost 5 bases and J lost 3; bases outside the gene matches: 6.

This rearrangement joins TRBV7-9 to TRBJ1-5; D gene uncertain. V lost 2 bases and J lost 3, with 11 bases in between. This CDR3 region has 15 residues. Germline lookup yields CDR1 SEHNR and CDR2 FQNEAQ (reference sequence). Here the CDR3 reads CASSLSSASNQPQHF. CDR3 in DNA: TGTGCCAGCAGCTTATCTAGTGCTTCCAATCAGCCCCAGCATTTT.

The chain's CDR3 is CAISESAGADTEAFF. DNA for the CDR3: TGTGCCATCAGTGAGTCGGCGGGGGCGGACACTGAAGCTTTCTTT. The chain links TRBV10-3 to TRBJ1-1, with D perhaps TRBD1 (6 bases). V was shortened by 0 bases and J by 3 bases, with 11 bases between the two germline ends. Germline CDR1 is ENHRY and CDR2 is SYGVKD. The CDR3 extends over 15 amino acids.

This clone is a singleton in its sample. The chain recombines TRBV5-4 with TRBJ2-1; perhaps TRBD2 as D (6 bases). Per germline, CDR1 SGHNT and CDR2 YYREEE (reference sequence). There are 13 residues in the CDR3. V dropped 7 bases and J dropped 6 bases, with 14 bases sitting between them. CDR3 nucleotide sequence: TGTGCCAGCGCGGGGTTCCGCGGCAATGAGCAGTTCTTC. This codes for CASAGFRGNEQFF.

A few counts support this clone. V usage is TRBV30 and J usage is TRBJ1-4; D not certain. In germline, CDR1 is GTSNPN, CDR2 SVGIG (reference sequence). CDR3 length equals 11 residues. V lost 1 base and J lost 7, with 4 bases in between. The CDR3 coding sequence is TGTGCCTGGAGTGATCTTGAAAAACTGTTTTTT. Amino acid sequence: CAWSDLEKLFF.

The J gene is TRBJ1-1, the V gene TRBV28, with D maybe TRBD1 (6 bases). There are 17 residues in the CDR3. V lost 2 bases to trimming and J lost 2 bases, with 18 bases between them. Germline V gene sequence: CDR1 MDHEN, CDR2 SYDVKM. The CDR3 spells CASSLHRAESNNTEAFF. CDR3 sequence (DNA): TGTGCCAGCAGTTTACACAGGGCTGAGAGTAACAACACTGAAGCTTTCTTT.

The chain is built from TRBV5-1 and TRBJ1-2; D is unresolved. Trimming pared 1 base from V and 6 bases from J, leaving 10 bases between. Germline V gives CDR1 SGHRS, CDR2 YFSETQ. The CDR3 extends over 13 amino acids. In DNA, the CDR3 is TGCGCCAGCAGCTTGACGAGGAATCATGGCTACACCTTC. Its protein is CASSLTRNHGYTF.

The V call is TRBV5-1, the J call TRBJ2-1; 12 bases fit TRBD1. The CDR3 sequence is 16 residues long. V was pared by 5 bases and J by 8 bases, with 11 bases of the junction left unmatched. CDR1 and CDR2 from the germline V gene are SGHRS and YFSETQ. CDR3 coding DNA: TGCGCCAGCAGTACCGGGACAGGGGGCGTTGTAGATGAGCAGTTCTTC. Its protein is CASSTGTGGVVDEQFF.

The V call is TRBV30, the J call TRBJ1-1; TRBD1 might be the D (6 bases). CDR1 GTSNPN and CDR2 SVGIG come from the germline V gene (reference sequence). Deletions cut 3 bases from V and 1 base from J, with 15 bases between. The CDR3 has 15 amino acids. CDR3: CAWRVGGGSNTEAFF. The CDR3 nucleotides are TGTGCCTGGAGGGTTGGGGGGGGCTCGAACACTGAAGCTTTCTTT.

The gene calls are TRBV6-5 and TRBJ1-1; TRBD1 might be the D (5 bases). CDR1 is MNHEY, CDR2 SVGAGI, per germline. V gave up 5 bases and J gave up 1 base, with 14 bases separating them. CDR3 length: 15 amino acids. This chain's CDR3 is CASSQSGLTNTEAFF. In nucleotides, the CDR3 is TGTGCCAGCAGTCAATCGGGACTAACGAACACTGAAGCTTTCTTT.